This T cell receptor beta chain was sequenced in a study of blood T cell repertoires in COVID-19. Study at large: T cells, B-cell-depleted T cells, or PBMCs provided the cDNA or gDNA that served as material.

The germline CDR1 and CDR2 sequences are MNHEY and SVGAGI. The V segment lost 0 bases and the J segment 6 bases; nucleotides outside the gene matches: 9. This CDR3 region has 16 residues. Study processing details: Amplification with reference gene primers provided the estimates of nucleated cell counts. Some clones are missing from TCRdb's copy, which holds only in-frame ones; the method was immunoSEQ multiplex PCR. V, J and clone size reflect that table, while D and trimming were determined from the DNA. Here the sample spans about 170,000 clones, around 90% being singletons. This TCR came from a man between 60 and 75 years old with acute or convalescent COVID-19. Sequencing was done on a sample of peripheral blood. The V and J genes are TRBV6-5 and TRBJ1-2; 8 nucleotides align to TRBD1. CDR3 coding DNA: TGTGCCAGCAGTTACTCGAGTATTGACAGGGGTAATGGCTACACCTTC. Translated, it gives CASSYSSIDRGNGYTF.